The rows below give T cell receptor beta chains drawn from one sample of a study of T cell changes during pregnancy in multiple sclerosis. Only in-frame clones appear in the TCRdb table, and some are missing; sequencing was by immunoSEQ multiplex PCR. The top ten clones hold 1% to 1.5% of a sample with tens of thousands of clones, 91% of them seen once. The source material was peripheral blood, sampled after pregnancy. The receptors here all came from a female donor in good health, enrolled as a control in a pregnancy study. Both conserved end residues are trimmed from each CDR3. Fields, in order: clone size, V gene, CDR3 protein. Clone size is shown for a subset of rows, as once, few, many or a class of expanded clone.

NA TRBV5-4 ASSLAGGGGYT
NA TRBV2 ASSELLYNRGQGYGYT
NA TRBV7-9 ASSAGQGDTEAF
NA TRBV7-2 ASSLAGSTDTQY
NA TRBV9 ASSVKVGTAVEQY
NA TRBV6-7 ASSYHYEQY
NA TRBV18 ASSVSAGQTYEQY
once TRBV4-3 ASSTRTDRGSDGYT
NA TRBV7-2 ASSQSAGTWGEKLF
NA TRBV7-2 ASSPIERGASYEQY
NA TRBV14 ASSQFRATDTQY
NA TRBV9 ASSVGGALNTEAF
once TRBV9 ASSVAEFYEQY
NA TRBV7-8 ASDSYRGPDTQY
NA TRBV6-5 ASSRGASSPLH
NA TRBV7-2 ASSSLIAGDSEQF
few TRBV4-3 ASSQEDRVTEAF
NA TRBV7-2 ASSLDRAGEYNEQF
NA TRBV7-7 ASSLATGSLKT
NA TRBV5-4 ASSSTGSADEQF
NA TRBV7-3 ASSRLAGVDTQY
NA TRBV29-1 SVEAYSRAF
NA TRBV7-3 ASSLSQGGTEAF
NA TRBV9 ASSARLAEYNEQF
NA TRBV6-5 ASSYPGTGPGGYT
NA TRBV7-9 ASSLRIGARMNTEAF
NA TRBV6-5 ASRTGGAGGSPLH
once TRBV6-1 ASKSGTSVALEQF
NA TRBV7-8 ASSLDKAASYGYT
NA TRBV7-2 ASSLSTEAF
NA TRBV4-1 ASSQTGSNQPQH
NA TRBV18 ASSPGSYNEQF
once TRBV14 ASSSLRVGTDTQY
NA TRBV7-2 ASSLTGTQSSYNSPLH
NA TRBV27 ASSLNTRTGVYEQY
NA TRBV20-1 SARGPGELF
NA TRBV7-2 ASSPQLAGATDTQY
NA TRBV7-3 ASSLPKPQH
NA TRBV28 ASSLSYRDRPNEKLF
NA TRBV7-5 ARSLVYSPNTEAF
NA TRBV30 AWSRQGNSPLH